Shown below are 29 T cell receptor beta chains from a single sample sequenced in a study of blood T cell repertoires in COVID-19. Here immunoSEQ multiplex PCR was the method, and the copy in TCRdb shows in-frame clones only, minus some. The sample has about 140,000 clones; roughly 86% are singletons. Sequenced sample: peripheral blood. Receptors originate from a man between 65 and 85 years old with acute or convalescent COVID-19.

The chain has TRBV4-1 and TRBJ2-3; D might be TRBD2 (5 bases). Germline assignment: CDR1 MGHRA and CDR2 YSYEKL. V lost 1 base to trimming and J lost 1 base, with 15 bases between them. The CDR3 totals 17 residues. The CDR3 coding sequence is TGCGCCAGCAGCCAAGTAGTGATGCGGGTAGGCACAGATACGCAGTATTTT. The encoded protein is CASSQVVMRVGTDTQYF.

The chain uses TRBV5-1 and TRBJ2-1, with D possibly matching TRBD2 (5 bases). Trimming removed 2 bases from V and 7 bases from J, with 19 bases in between. The CDR3 spans 16 residues. CDR1 and CDR2 from the germline V gene are SGHRS and YFSETQ. The chain's CDR3 is CASSFQVPFRGNEQFF. The CDR3 region has the DNA TGCGCCAGCAGCTTTCAGGTGCCCTTTCGGGGAAATGAGCAGTTCTTC.

This clone was observed once. The V call is TRBV9, the J call TRBJ2-7; D not resolved. The germline gives CDR1 SGDLS, CDR2 YYNGEE. The CDR3 runs to 11 residues. V was clipped by 4 bases and J by 3 bases, with 5 bases between them. This CDR3 is CASSSHYEQYF. The CDR3 DNA sequence: TGTGCCAGCAGCTCCCACTACGAGCAGTACTTC.

CDR3: CASSLSTTGLYGYTF. CDR3 nucleotide sequence: TGTGCCAGCAGCTTATCCACTACAGGGCTCTATGGCTACACCTTC. The chain joins TRBV7-6 to TRBJ1-2, with D perhaps matching TRBD1 (6 bases). Germline values: CDR1 SGHVS, CDR2 FNYEAQ. The CDR3 loop spans 15 amino acids. Between the trimmed V and J ends, which lost 2 bases and 4 bases, there was a span of 14 bases.

The rearrangement links TRBV11-1 to TRBJ2-2; 7 bases match TRBD1. CDR1 is SGHAT and CDR2 is FQDESV in the germline V gene (reference sequence). V trimming: 5 bases; J trimming: 3 bases; junction bases outside the gene matches: 3. This CDR3 contains 14 residues. The DNA for the CDR3 is TGTGCCAGCAGCCCGGGACAGTACACCGGGGAGCTGTTTTTT. Translating it yields CASSPGQYTGELFF.

Here the CDR3 reads CASSLSGTGEADTQYF. The CDR3 DNA follows: TGCGCCAGCAGCTTGTCTGGGACAGGGGAGGCAGATACGCAGTATTTT. The gene calls are TRBV5-1 and TRBJ2-3; 10 bases fit TRBD1. Germline CDR1 reads SGHRS; CDR2 reads YFSETQ. V shed 1 base, J shed 4 bases, and the junction held 6 bases outside the gene matches. The CDR3 totals 16 residues.

This clone has only one observation. The rearrangement joins TRBV5-4 to TRBJ2-5, with 9 bases fitting TRBD1. The V gene end was trimmed by 3 bases and the J gene end by 2 bases; junction bases not matched to a gene: 5. Germline-derived CDR1 and CDR2 are SGHNT and YYREEE (reference sequence). The CDR3 sequence is 15 residues long. CDR3 coding DNA: TGTGCCAGCAGCTCCCCCGACAGGGGGCAAGAGACCCAGTACTTC. Encoded protein: CASSSPDRGQETQYF.

The V call is TRBV7-2, the J call TRBJ1-2; 8 positions match TRBD1. Germline CDR1 is SGHTA and CDR2 is FQGNSA. This CDR3 has 15 residues. Germline trimming cut 4 bases from V and 8 bases from J; bases unmatched to any gene: 12. Written as DNA, the CDR3 is TGTGCCAGCAGCTCCTTACAGGGGGGAGCGGGAGGCTACACCTTC. As protein: CASSSLQGGAGGYTF.

The chain links TRBV19 to TRBJ1-5, with 7 bases fitting TRBD1. This CDR3 contains 16 residues. The J segment lost 4 bases and the V segment lost 4 bases, leaving 10 bases of the junction unmatched. Germline CDR1 LNHDA, CDR2 SQIVND (reference sequence). Here the CDR3 DNA reads TGTGCCAGTAGTAGAACGACAGGGTTATCAAATCAGCCCCAGCATTTT. This translates into CASSRTTGLSNQPQHF.

This chain joins TRBV5-4 and TRBJ1-2; the match to TRBD1 covers 11 bases. The ends lost 4 bases at V and 2 bases at J; junction bases unmatched: 7. This CDR3 is 16 amino acids long. Germline V gene lookup returns CDR1 SGHNT and CDR2 YYREEE (reference sequence). CDR3 nucleotide sequence: TGTGCCAGCAGCCCTCGGACAGGGGGCGCCAACTATGGCTACACCTTC. Protein: CASSPRTGGANYGYTF.

This chain connects TRBV28 to TRBJ1-5, with 7 bases identical to TRBD1. This CDR3 is built from 15 residues. Losses at the gene ends were 5 bases for V and 5 bases for J; bases not matched to a gene: 9. The germline gives CDR1 MDHEN, CDR2 SYDVKM. CDR3 nucleotide sequence: TGTGCCAGCAGTCCGACAGGGCTTGACGATCAGCCCCAGCATTTT. Its protein product is CASSPTGLDDQPQHF.

V is TRBV6-5 and J is TRBJ2-7; TRBD1 aligns across 10 bases. Germline assignment: CDR1 MNHEY and CDR2 SVGAGI. The CDR3 has 14 amino acids. V gave up 8 bases and J gave up 1 base; unmatched junction bases: 5. CDR3 loop: CASRPGQGSYEQYF. CDR3 DNA: TGTGCCAGCCGTCCGGGACAGGGGTCCTACGAGCAGTACTTC.

CDR3 sequence (DNA): TGCGCCAGCAACCACGGACAGCCAACCCCCCGACTCTCCTATAATTCACCCCTCCACTTT. Protein: CASNHGQPTPRLSYNSPLHF. The chain is built from TRBV10-1 and TRBJ1-6; TRBD1 is a possible D gene (6 bases). Germline CDR1 reads WNHNN; CDR2 reads SYGVQD (reference sequence). The V end lost 7 bases, the J end lost 0 bases, and 25 bases lay between the germline ends. This CDR3 spans 20 amino acids.

V usage is TRBV3-1 (or the pseudogene TRBV3-2) and J usage is TRBJ1-1; 9 bases are a match to TRBD1. The CDR3 spans 12 residues. CDR1 is LGHDT and CDR2 is YNNKEL in the germline V gene (reference sequence). The trim removed 4 bases at V and 9 bases at J, leaving 3 bases unmatched. CDR3 residues: CASSRGTGKAFF. The CDR3 nucleotides read TGTGCCAGCAGCCGAGGGACAGGGAAAGCTTTCTTT.

The V and J genes are TRBV11-2 and TRBJ1-1; D might be TRBD1 (5 bases). The germline V gene encodes CDR1 SGHAT and CDR2 FQNNGV. The CDR3 sequence is 14 residues long. Trimming removed 6 bases at V and 1 base at J, with 12 bases between. The CDR3 DNA sequence: TGTGCCAGCAGTCGACGGGGGGAGAACACTGAAGCTTTCTTT. This encodes CASSRRGENTEAFF.

This sequence joins TRBV5-4 and TRBJ2-2, with unresolved D. The CDR3 contains 14 residues. CDR1 is SGHNT, CDR2 YYREEE, per germline (reference sequence). The ends were cut back, 0 bases at V and 5 bases at J, with 8 bases in the middle. DNA for the CDR3: TGTGCCAGCAGCTTGGCCCAGAGGACCGGGGAGCTGTTTTTT. Residues: CASSLAQRTGELFF. Together with reference TRBV5-4 and TRBJ2-2, the CDR3 gives the full variable domain: ETGVTQSPTHLIKTRGQQVTLRCSSQSGHNTVSWYQQALGQGPQFIFQYYREEENGRGNFPPRFSGLQFPNYSSELNVNALELDDSALYLCASSLAQRTGELFFGEGSRLTVL.

The chain combines TRBV18 with TRBJ2-2, with TRBD2 as a possible D gene (6 bases). Germline CDR1 is KGHSH and CDR2 is LQKENI. The V gene lost 4 bases and the J gene lost 2 bases, with 14 bases spanning the gap. This CDR3 is built from 16 residues. CDR3 sequence reads: CASSRRAGSNTGELFF. Here the CDR3 DNA reads TGTGCCAGCTCACGGCGCGCGGGGAGTAACACCGGGGAGCTGTTTTTT.

V usage is TRBV12-3 or TRBV12-4 and J usage is TRBJ1-5, with TRBD1 matching 8 bases. After removal of 7 bases from V and 4 bases from J, the junction contained 3 bases not matched to a gene. The CDR3 is made up of 13 amino acids. The CDR3 here is CASMRQGNQPQHF. The DNA of the CDR3 is TGTGCCAGCATGCGACAGGGGAATCAGCCCCAGCATTTT.

This clone appeared a single time. The chain has TRBV28 and TRBJ2-5; 11 bases line up with TRBD2. This CDR3 comprises 18 residues. Losses at the gene ends were 5 bases for V and 1 base for J; bases not matched to a gene: 12. Germline loops: CDR1 MDHEN, CDR2 SYDVKM. In DNA, the CDR3 is TGTGCCAGCAGTCCACCCCCAACCGGGACTAGCGGCCAAGAGACCCAGTACTTC. Translating it yields CASSPPPTGTSGQETQYF.

The gene calls are TRBV19 and TRBJ2-1; 8 nucleotides line up with TRBD2. With V trimmed by 5 bases and J by 8 bases, 14 bases remained unmatched. The germline gives CDR1 LNHDA, CDR2 SQIVND (reference sequence). The CDR3 is 16 amino acids. The CDR3 protein is CASSPILAETYDEQFF. CDR3 sequence (DNA): TGTGCCAGTAGTCCAATACTAGCGGAGACGTATGATGAGCAGTTCTTC.

The chain uses TRBV12-5 and TRBJ2-1; no clear D. This CDR3 has 13 residues. With 1 base removed from V and 10 bases from J, the gap between germline ends came to 11 bases. From germline, CDR1 is LGHNT and CDR2 FRNRAP. The CDR3 loop reads CASGLDVGTEQFF. The CDR3 DNA follows: TGTGCTAGTGGTTTGGATGTGGGCACCGAGCAGTTCTTC. The full variable domain, rest sourced from reference TRBV12-5 and TRBJ2-1, is DARVTQTPRHKVTEMGQEVTMRCQPILGHNTVFWYRQTMMQGLELLAYFRNRAPLDDSGMPKDRFSAEMPDATLATLKIQPSEPRDSAVYFCASGLDVGTEQFFGPGTRLTVL.

Written as DNA, the CDR3 is TGTGCCAGCAGCCAAGAAGCTTGGGAACGGGGTTCGCATGGCTACACCTTC. Its protein is CASSQEAWERGSHGYTF. The rearrangement joins TRBV4-2 to TRBJ1-2; no reliable D call. The CDR3 is made up of 17 amino acids. V lost 0 bases and J lost 6, with 20 bases in between. Looked up from germline, CDR1 is LGHNA and CDR2 is YNFKEQ.

V gene TRBV27 combines with J gene TRBJ2-1, with 9 nucleotides matching TRBD1. Germline values: CDR1 MNHEY, CDR2 SMNVEV (reference sequence). This CDR3 contains 17 residues. After removal of 2 bases from V and 4 bases from J, the junction contained 9 bases not matched to a gene. The CDR3 DNA reads TGTGCCAGCAGTTTACGGGGGACAGGGTCAGAATACAATGAGCAGTTCTTC. As protein: CASSLRGTGSEYNEQFF.

The rearrangement links TRBV12-3 or TRBV12-4 to TRBJ1-1, with no clear D. The CDR3 loop spans 13 amino acids. V lost 4 bases and J lost 0, with 6 bases in between. CDR3 bases: TGTGCCAGCAGTTCAAACATGAACACTGAAGCTTTCTTT. As protein: CASSSNMNTEAFF.

The rearrangement joins TRBV7-8 to TRBJ2-1; 11 positions match TRBD2. V trimming: 2 bases; J trimming: 4 bases; junction bases outside the gene matches: 7. This CDR3 contains 17 residues. Germline V gene sequence: CDR1 SGHVS, CDR2 FQNEAQ. The chain's CDR3 is CASSLTRLAGRYNEQFF. DNA of the CDR3: TGTGCCAGCAGCTTAACCCGACTAGCGGGAAGGTACAATGAGCAGTTCTTC.

In its sample, this clone was seen once. The CDR3 DNA reads as TGTGCCAGCAGCCAAGATCCACAGGGGGGGATCACAGATACGCAGTATTTT. Protein: CASSQDPQGGITDTQYF. This chain links TRBV4-2 with TRBJ2-3; D possibly corresponds to TRBD1 (8 bases). The CDR3 is 17 residues long. Trimming removed 0 bases at V and 2 bases at J, with 15 bases between. Looked up from germline, CDR1 is LGHNA and CDR2 is YNFKEQ.

J is TRBJ2-2 and V is TRBV6-5; TRBD1 agrees at 9 bases. This CDR3 region has 15 residues. The germline V gene encodes CDR1 MNHEY and CDR2 SVGAGI. Unmatched junction bases numbered 7, after V lost 6 bases and J lost 5 bases. The CDR3 nucleotides are TGTGCCAGCAGGAAACAGGGGGCTTTGACCGGGGAGCTGTTTTTT. Its protein is CASRKQGALTGELFF.

The chain has TRBV19 and TRBJ1-5; a weak D match, TRBD1 (6 bases). V lost 8 bases and J lost 4, with 9 bases in between. The germline gives CDR1 LNHDA, CDR2 SQIVND (reference sequence). This CDR3 is built from 12 residues. The CDR3 coding sequence is TGTGCCAGTTCACAGGGAAATCAGCCCCAGCATTTT. Protein product: CASSQGNQPQHF.

The V and J genes are TRBV29-1 and TRBJ2-5; possible D gene TRBD2, 5 bases. V shed 2 bases and J shed 5 bases, with 18 bases lying between them. CDR3 length: 15 amino acids. CDR1 is SQVTM, CDR2 ANQGSEA, per germline. The CDR3 nucleotides are TGCAGCGTTGAACCAAGGAACCCTCGCGGGGAGACCCAGTACTTC. It encodes CSVEPRNPRGETQYF.